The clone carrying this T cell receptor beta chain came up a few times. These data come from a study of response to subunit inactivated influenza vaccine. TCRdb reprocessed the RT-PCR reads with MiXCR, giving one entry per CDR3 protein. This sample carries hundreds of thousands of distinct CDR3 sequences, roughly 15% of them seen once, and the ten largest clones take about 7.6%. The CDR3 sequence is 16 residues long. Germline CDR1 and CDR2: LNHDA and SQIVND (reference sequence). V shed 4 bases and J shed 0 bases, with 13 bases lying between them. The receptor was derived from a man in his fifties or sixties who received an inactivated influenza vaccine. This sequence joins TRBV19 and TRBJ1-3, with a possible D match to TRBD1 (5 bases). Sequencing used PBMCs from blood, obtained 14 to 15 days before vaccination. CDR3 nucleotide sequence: TGTGCCAGTAGTACAAGGGGACGGCTCTCTGGAAACACCATATATTTT. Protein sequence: CASSTRGRLSGNTIYF.